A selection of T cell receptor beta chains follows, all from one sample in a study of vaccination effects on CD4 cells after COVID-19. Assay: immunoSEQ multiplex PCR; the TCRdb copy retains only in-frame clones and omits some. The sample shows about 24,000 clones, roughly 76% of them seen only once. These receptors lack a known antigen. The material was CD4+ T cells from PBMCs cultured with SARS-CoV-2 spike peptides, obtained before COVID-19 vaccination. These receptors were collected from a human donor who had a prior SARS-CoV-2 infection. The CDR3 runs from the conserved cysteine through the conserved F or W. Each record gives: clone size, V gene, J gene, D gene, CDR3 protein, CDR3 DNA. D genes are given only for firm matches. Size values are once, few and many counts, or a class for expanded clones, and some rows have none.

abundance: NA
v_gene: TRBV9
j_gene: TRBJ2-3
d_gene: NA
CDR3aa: CASSAGDSHGADTQYF
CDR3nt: TGTGCCAGCAGCGCCGGGGACTCCCACGGTGCGGATACGCAGTATTTT

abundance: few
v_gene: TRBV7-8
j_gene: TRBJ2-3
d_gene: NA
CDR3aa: CASSYGRELITDTQYF
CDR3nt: TGTGCCAGCAGCTATGGGCGGGAACTGATCACAGATACGCAGTATTTT

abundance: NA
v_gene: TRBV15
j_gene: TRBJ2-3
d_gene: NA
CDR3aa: CATSTGSAGDTQYF
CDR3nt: TGTGCCACCAGCACCGGATCCGCCGGCGATACGCAGTATTTT

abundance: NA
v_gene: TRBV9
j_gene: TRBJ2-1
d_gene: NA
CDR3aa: CASTGVSHPNEQFF
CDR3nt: TGTGCCAGCACAGGGGTTAGCCACCCCAATGAGCAGTTCTTC

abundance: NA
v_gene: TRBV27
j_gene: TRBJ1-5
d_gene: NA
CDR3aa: CASSPKWGGGNQPQHF
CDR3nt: TGTGCCAGCAGTCCAAAATGGGGGGGAGGCAATCAGCCCCAGCATTTT

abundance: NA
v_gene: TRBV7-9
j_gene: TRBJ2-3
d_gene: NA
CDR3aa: CASSLGTASTDTQYF
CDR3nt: TGTGCCAGCAGCTTGGGGACCGCTAGCACAGATACGCAGTATTTT

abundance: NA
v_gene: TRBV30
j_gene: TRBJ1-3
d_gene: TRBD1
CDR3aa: CAWRDRGGSSFGNTIYF
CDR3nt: TGTGCCTGGAGAGACAGGGGAGGGAGTTCTTTTGGAAACACCATATATTTT

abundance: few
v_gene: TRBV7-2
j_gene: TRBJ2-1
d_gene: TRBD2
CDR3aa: CASSSLAGAFYNEQFF
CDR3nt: TGTGCCAGCAGCTCGTTGGCGGGAGCCTTCTACAATGAGCAGTTCTTC

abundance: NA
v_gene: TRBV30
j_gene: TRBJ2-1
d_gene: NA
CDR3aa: CAWTSDSYNEQFF
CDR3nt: TGTGCCTGGACCAGCGACTCCTACAATGAGCAGTTCTTC

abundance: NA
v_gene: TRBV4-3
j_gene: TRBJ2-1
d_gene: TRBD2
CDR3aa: CASSPYHGREDEQFF
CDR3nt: TGCGCCAGCAGCCCTTATCACGGGAGGGAGGATGAGCAGTTCTTC

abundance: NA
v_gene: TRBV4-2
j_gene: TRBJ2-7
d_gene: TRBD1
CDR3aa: CASSHTTGTGGYEQYF
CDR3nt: TGTGCCAGCAGCCATACCACCGGGACAGGGGGCTACGAGCAGTACTTC

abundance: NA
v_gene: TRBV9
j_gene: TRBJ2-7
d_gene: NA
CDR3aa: CASSPLGLATYEQYF
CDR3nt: TGTGCCAGCAGCCCCCTTGGGCTAGCGACCTACGAGCAGTACTTC

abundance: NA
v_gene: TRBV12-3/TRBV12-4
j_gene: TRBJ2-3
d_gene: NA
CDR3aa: CASRKPADTQYF
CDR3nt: TGTGCCAGCAGAAAACCCGCAGATACGCAGTATTTT

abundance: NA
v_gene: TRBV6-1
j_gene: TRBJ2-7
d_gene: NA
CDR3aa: CASSENLGWEQYF
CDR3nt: TGTGCCAGCAGTGAAAATCTTGGCTGGGAGCAGTACTTC

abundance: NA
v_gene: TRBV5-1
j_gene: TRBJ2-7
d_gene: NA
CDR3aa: CASSLFGLTYEQYF
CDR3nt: TGCGCCAGCAGCTTGTTCGGCCTCACCTACGAGCAGTACTTC